The source of this T cell receptor beta chain is a study of T cell repertoires in cytomegalovirus infection. Looking at the study overall: Through public TCR beta signatures, both CMV infection and matching HLA type were indicated.

CDR3 length equals 18 residues. With 4 bases removed from V and 3 bases from J, the gap between germline ends came to 24 bases. CDR1 and CDR2 (germline): SGHTA, FQGNSA. TCRdb reanalysed the reads using MiXCR and keeps one entry per CDR3 protein. The repertoire holds around 490,000 distinct CDR3 sequences, with 26% as singletons. Study-wide findings and caveats: HLA-C-restricted CMV clonotypes gave the most frequent clonotype in two of eight donors.

About this clonotype: Its antigen is still unknown.

This TCR was recovered from a human donor in good health (CMV status not recorded). Some clones in this sample may be carry-over from other donors' samples. This chain uses TRBV7-2 with TRBJ1-1, with a tentative D call TRBD1 (5 bases). Input material: PBMCs. The CDR3 DNA reads as TGTGCCAGCAGCTCCGGGGCAGTCTTAGCGTGGGGGTACACTGAAGCTTTCTTT. This translates into CASSSGAVLAWGYTEAFF.